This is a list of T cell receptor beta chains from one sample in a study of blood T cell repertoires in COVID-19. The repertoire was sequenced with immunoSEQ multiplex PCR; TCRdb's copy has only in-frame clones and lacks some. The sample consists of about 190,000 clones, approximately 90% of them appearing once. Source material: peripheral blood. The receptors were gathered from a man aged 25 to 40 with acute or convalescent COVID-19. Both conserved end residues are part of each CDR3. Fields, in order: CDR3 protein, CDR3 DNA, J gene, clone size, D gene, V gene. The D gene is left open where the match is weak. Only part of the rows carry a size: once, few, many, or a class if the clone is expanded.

CDR3: CASRRTGGTYEQYF
DNA: TGTGCCAGCAGGAGGACAGGGGGCACCTACGAGCAGTACTTC
J: TRBJ2-7
size: once
D: TRBD1
V: TRBV3-1/TRBV3-2

CDR3: CASSLTGNKAFF
DNA: TGTGCCAGCAGTTTAACGGGGAATAAAGCTTTCTTT
J: TRBJ1-1
size: NA
D: NA
V: TRBV28

CDR3: CASSPRRNEQFF
DNA: TGTGCCAGCAGTCCTCGGCGGAATGAGCAGTTCTTC
J: TRBJ2-1
size: once
D: NA
V: TRBV3-1/TRBV3-2

CDR3: CASSLEGGTDTQYF
DNA: TGTGCCAGCAGCTTGGAGGGAGGCACAGATACGCAGTATTTT
J: TRBJ2-3
size: NA
D: NA
V: TRBV7-9

CDR3: CASRRTASTDTQYF
DNA: TGTGCCAGTCGGAGGACAGCGAGCACAGATACGCAGTATTTT
J: TRBJ2-3
size: NA
D: NA
V: TRBV2

CDR3: CASSRGFSYNEQFF
DNA: TGTGCCAGCAGTCGGGGGTTCTCCTACAATGAGCAGTTCTTC
J: TRBJ2-1
size: NA
D: NA
V: TRBV28

CDR3: CASSLTGLVGGYTF
DNA: TGTGCCAGCAGTTTGACAGGGCTGGTGGGAGGCTACACCTTC
J: TRBJ1-2
size: NA
D: TRBD1
V: TRBV28

CDR3: CASSQDLRGSTDTQYF
DNA: TGTGCCAGCAGCCAAGATCTCCGGGGGAGCACAGATACGCAGTATTTT
J: TRBJ2-3
size: once
D: NA
V: TRBV4-2

CDR3: CASSDRVFGGGPNSPLHF
DNA: TGTGCCAGCTCAGACAGGGTATTCGGTGGGGGACCAAATTCACCCCTCCACTTT
J: TRBJ1-6
size: NA
D: TRBD1
V: TRBV18

CDR3: CASSLDGTGGNQPQHF
DNA: TGCGCCAGCAGCTTGGATGGGACAGGGGGCAATCAGCCCCAGCATTTT
J: TRBJ1-5
size: NA
D: TRBD1
V: TRBV5-1

CDR3: CAGTAYYGYTF
DNA: TGTGCCGGTACAGCTTACTATGGCTACACCTTC
J: TRBJ1-2
size: NA
D: NA
V: TRBV30

CDR3: CASSSGQGKGYTF
DNA: TGTGCCAGCAGCTCCGGACAGGGAAAAGGCTACACCTTC
J: TRBJ1-2
size: NA
D: TRBD1
V: TRBV5-4

CDR3: CASSFLTNTGELFF
DNA: TGTGCCAGCAGCTTCCTTACTAACACCGGGGAGCTGTTTTTT
J: TRBJ2-2
size: NA
D: NA
V: TRBV7-9

CDR3: CATGQGVRTDTQYF
DNA: TGTGCCACGGGACAGGGGGTTAGGACAGATACGCAGTATTTT
J: TRBJ2-3
size: NA
D: TRBD1
V: TRBV24-1

CDR3: CASSLRGDRGSTGELFF
DNA: TGTGCCAGCAGCCTCCGGGGGGACAGGGGAAGCACCGGGGAGCTGTTTTTT
J: TRBJ2-2
size: NA
D: TRBD1
V: TRBV5-6

CDR3: CASIQGHPAGELFF
DNA: TGTGCCAGCATCCAGGGACACCCCGCCGGGGAGCTGTTTTTT
J: TRBJ2-2
size: NA
D: NA
V: TRBV6-5

CDR3: CAWSVGSGGQPQHF
DNA: TGTGCCTGGAGTGTTGGGTCCGGGGGACAGCCCCAGCATTTT
J: TRBJ1-5
size: NA
D: NA
V: TRBV30

CDR3: CATTFRGTGNTIYF
DNA: TGTGCCACCACATTCAGGGGTACTGGAAACACCATATATTTT
J: TRBJ1-3
size: NA
D: NA
V: TRBV28

CDR3: CASSPHRAGETQYF
DNA: TGTGCCAGCAGCCCACACAGGGCCGGGGAGACCCAGTACTTC
J: TRBJ2-5
size: NA
D: NA
V: TRBV4-2

CDR3: CASRSGGSYGYTF
DNA: TGTGCCAGCAGGTCGGGGGGCAGCTATGGCTACACCTTC
J: TRBJ1-2
size: NA
D: NA
V: TRBV28

CDR3: CASSSLPAGELFF
DNA: TGTGCCAGTAGTTCACTCCCCGCCGGGGAGCTGTTTTTT
J: TRBJ2-2
size: NA
D: NA
V: TRBV19

CDR3: CASRVEGASEAFF
DNA: TGTGCCAGCAGGGTCGAGGGGGCTTCTGAAGCTTTCTTT
J: TRBJ1-1
size: NA
D: TRBD1
V: TRBV7-9

CDR3: CASSFTSVRGTQYF
DNA: TGTGCCAGCAGCTTCACTAGTGTCAGGGGGACCCAGTACTTC
J: TRBJ2-5
size: NA
D: NA
V: TRBV7-2